A selection of T cell receptor beta chains follows, all from one sample in a study of post-analysis software for immune sequencing data. TCRdb re-derived calls from the PCR reads in MiXCR, one entry per CDR3 protein. The table lists roughly 800,000 distinct CDR3 sequences, less than 35% of them singletons. The sample consisted of blood. These receptors were taken from a girl between 10 and 17 years old with multiple sclerosis. Both conserved end residues are trimmed from each CDR3.

v_call cdr3_aa
TRBV6-4 ASSPWTSGFSYNEQF
TRBV5-8 ASSLQLEGNEQF
TRBV15 ATSPVRDYTEAF
TRBV7-8 ASSSYPRIDTQY
TRBV29-1 SVEANGLQETQY
TRBV4-2 ASSQMGSFEAF
TRBV12-3/TRBV12-4 ASSPRGRQSTGELF
TRBV18 ASSPLYRQGYDEQY
TRBV11-2 ASSLDSGGPNEQY
TRBV5-1 ASSPDGTAVGGYT
TRBV29-1 SVEASSYEQY
TRBV29-1 SAYGDYSYEQY
TRBV11-3 ASSFEMSNTQY
TRBV5-1 ASSTRQQPSYNEQF
TRBV20-1 SASRGGRLTDTQY
TRBV7-8 ASSLARFSGPNNEQF
TRBV12-3/TRBV12-4 ASRGGGANVLT
TRBV11-2 ASSETGTGGLNTEAF
TRBV9 ASSAQNTGELF
TRBV20-1 SASLVGPYEQY
TRBV9 ASSVGGRPQETQY
TRBV9 ASSPRTSGRTSYNEQF
TRBV28 ASTPQGSIHEQY